A single sample gave rise to the 13 T cell receptor beta chains below, sequenced in a study of cytomegalovirus exposure and HLA in healthy donors. The PCR contained 60 Vbeta and 13 Jbeta primers. This table comes from immunoSEQ multiplex PCR, and its TCRdb copy is limited to in-frame clones, with some not included. The data show 130,000 to 150,000 clones, around 85% seen once. Specimen: PBMCs. The receptors originated from a middle-aged man in good health and CMV-seropositive.

V usage is TRBV30 and J usage is TRBJ2-3; 8 positions match TRBD2. The germline V gene encodes CDR1 GTSNPN and CDR2 SVGIG (reference sequence). There are 14 residues in the CDR3. V was pared by 0 bases and J by 8 bases, with 7 bases of the junction left unmatched. CDR3 loop: CAWSVTGGPSTQYF. The CDR3 DNA reads as TGTGCCTGGAGTGTGACGGGAGGGCCGAGTACGCAGTATTTT.

The chain has TRBV6-5 and TRBJ2-5; unclear D gene. V lost 0 bases to trimming and J lost 3 bases, with 8 bases between them. The CDR3 extends over 14 amino acids. Germline V CDR1 and CDR2: MNHEY, SVGAGI. CDR3 sequence reads: CASSYSRQKETQYF. The CDR3 nucleotides are TGTGCCAGCAGTTACTCGAGACAAAAAGAGACCCAGTACTTC.

This clone was counted a few times. The chain has TRBV30 and TRBJ2-7, with TRBD2 matching over 11 bases. CDR1 is GTSNPN and CDR2 is SVGIG in the germline V gene (reference sequence). This CDR3 region has 15 residues. V trimming: 7 bases; J trimming: 7 bases; junction bases outside the gene matches: 15. The CDR3 here is CASDRVGLAGGEQYF. Here the CDR3 DNA reads TGTGCCTCCGACAGGGTAGGGCTAGCGGGAGGAGAGCAGTACTTC.

The chain links TRBV6-5 to TRBJ1-2; D uncertain. V lost 6 bases, J lost 4 bases, and 15 bases lay in between. The V gene's germline CDR1 is MNHEY and CDR2 SVGAGI. This CDR3 comprises 14 residues. CDR3 bases: TGTGCCAGCAGCAAAAATGCCGGGATCTATGGCTACACCTTC. This gives the protein CASSKNAGIYGYTF.

The table lists this clone with a few counts. The chain employs TRBV27 and TRBJ2-7; 12 bases are shared with TRBD1. Looked up from germline, CDR1 is MNHEY and CDR2 is SMNVEV (reference sequence). The CDR3 runs to 15 residues. V lost 5 bases and J lost 4; bases outside the gene matches: 6. In DNA, the CDR3 is TGTGCCAGCAGTCCGGGGACAGGGGGCTGGTACGAGCAGTACTTC. This sequence encodes CASSPGTGGWYEQYF.

The chain employs TRBV6-1 and TRBJ1-2; 8 bases match TRBD1. Germline loops: CDR1 MNHNS, CDR2 SASEGT. The length of the CDR3 is 14 residues. V trimming: 6 bases; J trimming: 2 bases; junction bases outside the gene matches: 5. This CDR3 is CASSARDRNYGYTF. CDR3 nucleotide sequence: TGTGCCAGCAGCGCTCGGGACAGGAACTATGGCTACACCTTC.

The gene calls are TRBV5-5 and TRBJ1-5, with a possible D match to TRBD1 (5 bases). CDR3 length: 15 residues. The V and J ends lost 0 bases and 4 bases respectively, with 11 bases between them. The germline V gene has CDR1 SGHKS and CDR2 YYEKEE (reference sequence). The CDR3 loop is CASSLEMQGNQPQHF. Here the CDR3 DNA reads TGTGCCAGCAGCTTGGAGATGCAGGGAAATCAGCCCCAGCATTTT.

This clone was detected a few times. This chain uses TRBV19 with TRBJ1-1; D may be TRBD1 (6 bases). The CDR3 spans 13 residues. The V end lost 1 base, the J end lost 5 bases, and 8 bases lay between the germline ends. Germline lookup yields CDR1 LNHDA and CDR2 SQIVND (reference sequence). CDR3 amino acids: CASSIGGHTEAFF. In nucleotides, the CDR3 is TGTGCCAGTAGTATAGGGGGGCATACTGAAGCTTTCTTT.

CDR3 amino acids: CASSEPYRNEQFF. The DNA for the CDR3 is TGTGCCAGCAGCGAACCTTACAGGAATGAGCAGTTCTTC. The chain carries TRBV28 and TRBJ2-1, with D maybe TRBD1 (5 bases). From germline, CDR1 is MDHEN and CDR2 SYDVKM. The CDR3 totals 13 residues. Deletions cut 6 bases from V and 7 bases from J, with 13 bases between.

The chain has TRBV7-8 and TRBJ1-5; 11 bases match TRBD1. The V gene's germline CDR1 is SGHVS and CDR2 FQNEAQ. The CDR3 extends over 22 amino acids. V was pared by 5 bases and J by 8 bases, with 29 bases of the junction left unmatched. The CDR3, as DNA: TGTGCCAGCAGCCAAATAAAATGGGGACAGGGGGTGGAAGGGACGAGGTGGAAGCCCCAGCATTTT. Its protein is CASSQIKWGQGVEGTRWKPQHF.

The chain couples TRBV6-6 to TRBJ1-2; D is unclear. Trimming shortened V by 6 bases and J by 4 bases, and 12 bases separated the two germline ends. The CDR3 runs to 13 residues. The germline gives CDR1 MNHNY, CDR2 SVGAGI (reference sequence). In DNA, the CDR3 is TGTGCCAGCAGCCACCAGCGTTCCTATGGCTACACCTTC. Amino acid sequence: CASSHQRSYGYTF.

This sequence joins TRBV27 and TRBJ1-3; the D gene is possibly TRBD1 (6 bases). The CDR3 has 14 residues. CDR1 and CDR2 (germline): MNHEY, SMNVEV (reference sequence). Trimming pared 5 bases from V and 0 bases from J, leaving 8 bases between. The CDR3: CASSGTNSGNTIYF. The CDR3 nucleotides read TGTGCCAGCAGTGGGACAAACTCTGGAAACACCATATATTTT.

A note on this clone: The junction and the germline gene differ at one end; a read error may be behind it. The chain joins TRBV7-9 to TRBJ2-1; perhaps TRBD1 as D (7 bases). This CDR3 contains 15 residues. CDR1 and CDR2 from the germline V gene are SEHNR and FQNEAQ (reference sequence). CDR3 protein: CSSSLRRQGGNEQFF. DNA for the CDR3: TGTTCCAGCAGCTTAAGACGACAGGGAGGCAATGAGCAGTTCTTC.